A selection of T cell receptor beta chains follows, all from one sample in a study of blood T cell repertoires in COVID-19. Clones were sequenced by immunoSEQ multiplex PCR, and TCRdb holds only the in-frame ones, with some missing. The sample shows 210,000 or so clones, about 88% of them seen only once. Sequencing used peripheral blood. These receptors were collected from a woman aged 55-69 years with acute or convalescent COVID-19. CDR3s include the opening cysteine and the closing phenylalanine or tryptophan. The D gene is left open where the match is weak. Not all rows give a size; the values are once, few, many and, for expanded clones, a class.

d_gene: -; len: 14; abundance: few; v_gene: TRBV19; j_gene: TRBJ1-2; CDR3aa: CASSAAGRGSGYTF; CDR3nt: TGTGCCAGTAGTGCTGCAGGGCGCGGCTCTGGCTACACCTTC
d_gene: TRBD2; len: 14; abundance: few; v_gene: TRBV5-4; j_gene: TRBJ2-7; CDR3aa: CASSSSGASYEQYF; CDR3nt: TGTGCCAGCAGCTCTAGCGGGGCCTCCTACGAGCAGTACTTC
d_gene: -; len: 14; abundance: -; v_gene: TRBV28; j_gene: TRBJ2-3; CDR3aa: CASSHGGVTDTQYF; CDR3nt: TGTGCCAGCAGCCACGGAGGGGTAACAGATACGCAGTATTTT
d_gene: -; len: 12; abundance: few; v_gene: TRBV3-1/TRBV3-2; j_gene: TRBJ1-1; CDR3aa: CASSHTGTEAFF; CDR3nt: TGTGCCAGCAGCCATACTGGCACTGAAGCTTTCTTT
d_gene: -; len: 11; abundance: -; v_gene: TRBV29-1; j_gene: TRBJ2-7; CDR3aa: CSVVLTYEQYF; CDR3nt: TGCAGCGTTGTCCTAACCTACGAGCAGTACTTC
d_gene: -; len: 17; abundance: -; v_gene: TRBV19; j_gene: TRBJ1-2; CDR3aa: CASSPPDRPNANYGYTF; CDR3nt: TGTGCCAGTAGCCCACCTGACAGACCAAATGCTAACTATGGCTACACCTTC
d_gene: TRBD1; len: 15; abundance: -; v_gene: TRBV5-4; j_gene: TRBJ1-3; CDR3aa: CASSLDRGLGNTIYF; CDR3nt: TGTGCCAGCAGCTTGGACAGGGGGCTAGGAAACACCATATATTTT
d_gene: -; len: 11; abundance: -; v_gene: TRBV20-1; j_gene: TRBJ1-2; CDR3aa: CSAWGDYGYTF; CDR3nt: TGCAGTGCCTGGGGGGACTATGGCTACACCTTC
d_gene: TRBD1; len: 16; abundance: -; v_gene: TRBV4-3; j_gene: TRBJ1-2; CDR3aa: CASSQDSRRQGGGYTF; CDR3nt: TGCGCCAGCAGCCAAGATTCCCGCAGGCAGGGGGGTGGCTACACCTTC
d_gene: TRBD1; len: 16; abundance: -; v_gene: TRBV6-1; j_gene: TRBJ1-6; CDR3aa: CASSDRDRLVNSPLHF; CDR3nt: TGTGCCAGCAGTGACCGGGACAGACTCGTTAATTCACCCCTCCACTTT
d_gene: TRBD1; len: 16; abundance: -; v_gene: TRBV7-2; j_gene: TRBJ2-3; CDR3aa: CASSQGVGLSTDTQYF; CDR3nt: TGTGCCAGCAGTCAGGGGGTCGGGCTTAGCACAGATACGCAGTATTTT
d_gene: TRBD1; len: 14; abundance: -; v_gene: TRBV5-1; j_gene: TRBJ1-1; CDR3aa: CASSVGQGGTEAFF; CDR3nt: TGCGCCAGCAGCGTGGGACAGGGCGGGACTGAAGCTTTCTTT
d_gene: -; len: 14; abundance: -; v_gene: TRBV18; j_gene: TRBJ2-7; CDR3aa: CASSTPSGSYEQYF; CDR3nt: TGTGCCAGCTCAACACCCTCGGGGAGCTACGAGCAGTACTTC
d_gene: -; len: 15; abundance: -; v_gene: TRBV6-5; j_gene: TRBJ2-6; CDR3aa: CASRGLGSGANVLTF; CDR3nt: TGTGCCAGCAGGGGACTTGGCTCTGGGGCCAACGTCCTGACTTTC
d_gene: TRBD2; len: 12; abundance: -; v_gene: TRBV6-5; j_gene: TRBJ2-1; CDR3aa: CALGTTYNEQFF; CDR3nt: TGTGCCCTCGGGACTACCTACAATGAGCAGTTCTTC
d_gene: TRBD1; len: 15; abundance: -; v_gene: TRBV5-1; j_gene: TRBJ2-7; CDR3aa: CASSPGQGLFYEQYF; CDR3nt: TGCGCCAGCAGCCCGGGACAGGGGCTATTCTACGAGCAGTACTTC
d_gene: -; len: 13; abundance: -; v_gene: TRBV6-5; j_gene: TRBJ2-3; CDR3aa: CASRQGITDTQYF; CDR3nt: TGTGCCAGCAGGCAGGGGATCACAGATACGCAGTATTTT
d_gene: -; len: 15; abundance: -; v_gene: TRBV11-2; j_gene: TRBJ2-1; CDR3aa: CASSSDSPTWSEQFF; CDR3nt: TGTGCCAGCAGCTCTGACTCCCCGACTTGGTCTGAGCAGTTCTTC
d_gene: -; len: 15; abundance: -; v_gene: TRBV5-1; j_gene: TRBJ1-5; CDR3aa: CASSLDDKRNQPQHF; CDR3nt: TGCGCCAGCAGCTTGGATGACAAACGCAATCAGCCCCAGCATTTT
d_gene: TRBD1; len: 13; abundance: few; v_gene: TRBV6-2/TRBV6-3; j_gene: TRBJ2-1; CDR3aa: CASSYNRGFEQFF; CDR3nt: TGTGCCAGCAGTTACAACAGGGGTTTTGAGCAGTTCTTC
d_gene: -; len: 13; abundance: -; v_gene: TRBV4-3; j_gene: TRBJ2-5; CDR3aa: CASSYTHQETQYF; CDR3nt: TGCGCCAGCAGCTACACCCACCAAGAGACCCAGTACTTC
d_gene: TRBD1; len: 15; abundance: -; v_gene: TRBV19; j_gene: TRBJ2-2; CDR3aa: CASSIRQGSTGELFF; CDR3nt: TGTGCCAGTAGTATTAGACAGGGGAGCACCGGGGAGCTGTTTTTT
d_gene: -; len: 15; abundance: -; v_gene: TRBV9; j_gene: TRBJ1-1; CDR3aa: CASSARGGEGTEAFF; CDR3nt: TGTGCCAGCAGCGCGCGGGGAGGGGAGGGCACTGAAGCTTTCTTT
d_gene: -; len: 14; abundance: -; v_gene: TRBV19; j_gene: TRBJ2-7; CDR3aa: CASSSLGHSYEQYF; CDR3nt: TGTGCCAGTAGCAGCCTAGGCCACTCCTACGAGCAGTACTTC
d_gene: TRBD1; len: 16; abundance: -; v_gene: TRBV7-9; j_gene: TRBJ2-3; CDR3aa: CASSTQGASITDTQYF; CDR3nt: TGTGCCAGCAGCACACAGGGGGCGTCGATCACAGATACGCAGTATTTT
d_gene: TRBD2; len: 15; abundance: -; v_gene: TRBV28; j_gene: TRBJ2-7; CDR3aa: CASSFARGLINEQYF; CDR3nt: TGTGCCAGCAGTTTTGCGCGGGGGTTGATCAACGAGCAGTACTTC
d_gene: TRBD1; len: 14; abundance: -; v_gene: TRBV5-1; j_gene: TRBJ2-5; CDR3aa: CASSLDRGRETQYF; CDR3nt: TGCGCCAGCAGCCTCGACAGGGGCAGGGAGACCCAGTACTTC
d_gene: -; len: 18; abundance: -; v_gene: TRBV5-1; j_gene: TRBJ2-1; CDR3aa: CASSLNPQGGGAVNEQFF; CDR3nt: TGCGCCAGCAGCTTGAATCCTCAAGGTGGGGGGGCCGTCAATGAGCAGTTCTTC
d_gene: TRBD1; len: 15; abundance: -; v_gene: TRBV15; j_gene: TRBJ2-1; CDR3aa: CATRPDREAYNEQFF; CDR3nt: TGTGCCACCAGGCCCGACAGGGAAGCATACAATGAGCAGTTCTTC
d_gene: -; len: 12; abundance: -; v_gene: TRBV27; j_gene: TRBJ2-1; CDR3aa: CASSLLQGHLFF; CDR3nt: TGTGCCAGCAGTTTATTACAGGGCCATTTGTTCTTC
d_gene: -; len: 13; abundance: once; v_gene: TRBV6-5; j_gene: TRBJ2-1; CDR3aa: CASARLSYNEQFF; CDR3nt: TGTGCCAGCGCCAGACTTTCCTACAATGAGCAGTTCTTC
d_gene: -; len: 15; abundance: once; v_gene: TRBV18; j_gene: TRBJ2-1; CDR3aa: CASSPPGLLGNEQFF; CDR3nt: TGTGCCAGCTCACCACCCGGACTACTAGGTAATGAGCAGTTCTTC
d_gene: -; len: 12; abundance: -; v_gene: TRBV6-4; j_gene: TRBJ1-1; CDR3aa: CASVSGVTEAFF; CDR3nt: TGTGCCAGCGTCTCGGGGGTCACTGAAGCTTTCTTT
d_gene: -; len: 12; abundance: few; v_gene: TRBV28; j_gene: TRBJ1-2; CDR3aa: CASLGSNYGYTF; CDR3nt: TGTGCCAGTTTGGGCTCCAACTATGGCTACACCTTC
d_gene: -; len: 13; abundance: -; v_gene: TRBV29-1; j_gene: TRBJ1-5; CDR3aa: CSVGVQRGQPQHF; CDR3nt: TGCAGCGTTGGGGTCCAAAGGGGTCAGCCCCAGCATTTT
d_gene: -; len: 15; abundance: -; v_gene: TRBV7-8; j_gene: TRBJ2-3; CDR3aa: CASSLEGEGTDTQYF; CDR3nt: TGTGCCAGCAGCTTAGAAGGGGAAGGGACAGATACGCAGTATTTT
d_gene: -; len: 14; abundance: -; v_gene: TRBV11-2; j_gene: TRBJ1-2; CDR3aa: CASSPRVSWDGYTF; CDR3nt: TGTGCCAGCAGCCCCAGGGTGTCTTGGGATGGCTACACCTTC
d_gene: TRBD1; len: 15; abundance: -; v_gene: TRBV18; j_gene: TRBJ1-1; CDR3aa: CASSMRQGQGAEAFF; CDR3nt: TGTGCCAGCTCAATGAGACAGGGCCAGGGGGCTGAAGCTTTCTTT
d_gene: TRBD2; len: 17; abundance: once; v_gene: TRBV6-2/TRBV6-3; j_gene: TRBJ2-7; CDR3aa: CASSYDSGGTTRYEQYF; CDR3nt: TGTGCCAGCAGTTACGATAGCGGGGGAACCACGCGGTACGAGCAGTACTTC
d_gene: -; len: 13; abundance: -; v_gene: TRBV6-6; j_gene: TRBJ1-2; CDR3aa: CASIDSGTYGYTF; CDR3nt: TGTGCCAGCATCGATTCCGGGACATATGGCTACACCTTC
d_gene: TRBD1; len: 14; abundance: -; v_gene: TRBV7-2; j_gene: TRBJ2-7; CDR3aa: CASSAGTGAYEQYF; CDR3nt: TGTGCCAGCAGCGCCGGGACAGGGGCCTACGAGCAGTACTTC